This T cell receptor (beta chain) was identified during a study of beta chain features in type 1 diabetes. On the study more broadly: Age, gender and cell yields were similar between patients and healthy donors.

As every portion of the isolated RNA was reverse transcribed, the sequencing read expressed TCRB transcripts. The table came from immunoSEQ multiplex PCR; TCRdb's copy has only in-frame clones and leaves some out. The table lists fewer than 250,000 clones, 68% of them singletons. Purities over 98% were achieved in all sorted populations. Of note for this clone: Its antigen remains unidentified.

Trimming shortened V by 4 bases and J by 4 bases, and 8 bases separated the two germline ends. CDR3 length: 13 amino acids. Germline V gives CDR1 SGHDN, CDR2 FVKESK. General study points: Patients with type 1 diabetes carried fewer insertions and had more deletions at their VDJ junctions. The similarity of naive, central memory and Treg TCRB repertoires appeared greater among patients than among healthy donors.

Sample: naive CD4+ T cells from blood. This chain joins TRBV14 and TRBJ1-5; the D is unclear. The TCR originated in a man in his thirties or forties in good health. The CDR3 here is CASSPDGNQPQHF. As DNA, the CDR3 is TGTGCCAGCAGCCCGGACGGGAATCAGCCCCAGCATTTT.